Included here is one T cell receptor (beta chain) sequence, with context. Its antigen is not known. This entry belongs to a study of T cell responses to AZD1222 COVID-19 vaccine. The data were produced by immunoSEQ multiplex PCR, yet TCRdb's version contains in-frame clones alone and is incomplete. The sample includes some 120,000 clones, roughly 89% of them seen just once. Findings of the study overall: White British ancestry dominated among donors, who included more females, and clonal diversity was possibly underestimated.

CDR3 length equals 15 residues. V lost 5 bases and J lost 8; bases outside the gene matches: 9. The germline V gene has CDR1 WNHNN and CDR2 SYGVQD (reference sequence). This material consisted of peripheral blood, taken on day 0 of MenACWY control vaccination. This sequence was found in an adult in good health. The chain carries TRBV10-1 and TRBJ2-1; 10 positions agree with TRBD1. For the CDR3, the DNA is TGCGCCAGCAGTCCCGGGACAGGGGTAATTCATGAGCAGTTCTTC. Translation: CASSPGTGVIHEQFF.